This record covers a single TCR beta chain. Its target is not known. A read error may explain this, as a much larger clone is one base away. The sample belongs to a study of T cell repertoires in cytomegalovirus infection. Study-level background: TCR beta signatures that were public indicated CMV infection and matching HLA type.

The CDR3 length is 13 residues. V dropped 9 bases and J dropped 5 bases, with 17 bases sitting between them. The V gene's germline CDR1 is SGHDT and CDR2 YYEEEE. MiXCR, run by TCRdb on the reads, gives a single entry per CDR3 protein. The repertoire holds under 350,000 distinct CDR3 sequences, with around 9.6% as singletons. Study-level results: HLA-C-restricted, CMV-specific TCR beta clonotypes were dominant ex vivo. CMV carriers having the relevant HLA were flagged by cumulative public TCR beta family frequency.

Source material: PBMCs. This TCR derives from a human donor in good health (CMV status not recorded). Some clones in this sample may be carry-over from other donors' samples. This rearrangement joins TRBV5-6 to TRBJ2-5; the D gene is possibly TRBD1 (6 bases). This chain's CDR3 is CATLNRDRETQYF. Written as DNA, the CDR3 is TGTGCCACCCTGAACAGGGACCGGGAGACCCAGTACTTC.